These 23 T cell receptor beta chains share one sample of origin, sequenced in a study of neoadjuvant anti-PD-1 for oral cavity cancer. Time point defined: after neoadjuvant nivolumab, at surgical resection. TCRdb's table, derived via immunoSEQ multiplex PCR, lists solely in-frame clones and lacks some. The table lists 20,000 to 25,000 clones, over 35% of them singletons. The sequenced sample was tumor tissue, obtained after nivolumab (anti-PD-1) treatment. The receptors here all came from a person between 40 and 85 years old with oral cavity squamous cell carcinoma.

The chain has TRBV6-5 and TRBJ1-5; D is unclear. V was cut by 5 bases and J by 0 bases, with 11 bases left in between. Germline CDR1 MNHEY, CDR2 SVGAGI. This CDR3 has 15 amino acids. The CDR3 nucleotides read TGTGCCAGCAGTGGTGGCCATAATAGCAATCAGCCCCAGCATTTT. It codes for CASSGGHNSNQPQHF.

This clone showed up just a few times. The chain employs TRBV6-1 and TRBJ1-3, with unresolved D. The V end lost 5 bases, the J end lost 2 bases, and 13 bases lay between the germline ends. Germline V gene data show CDR1 as MNHNS and CDR2 as SASEGT. The CDR3 is made up of 15 amino acids. CDR3 sequence (DNA): TGTGCCAGCAGTTTCCAGCCTGGCCCTGGAAACACCATATATTTT. Protein product: CASSFQPGPGNTIYF.

This chain links TRBV7-8 with TRBJ1-2, with TRBD1 identical over 9 bases. Per the germline V gene, CDR1 is SGHVS and CDR2 is FQNEAQ. V shed 6 bases and J 2 bases; nucleotides not matched to a gene: 4. This CDR3 comprises 14 residues. CDR3 sequence: CASSSGQGNYGYTF. CDR3 nucleotide sequence: TGTGCCAGCAGTTCGGGACAGGGAAACTATGGCTACACCTTC. Full variable domain (remainder filled in from reference TRBV7-8 and TRBJ1-2): GAGVSQSPRYKVAKRGQDVALRCDPISGHVSLFWYQQALGQGPEFLTYFQNEAQLDKSGLPSDRFFAERPEGSVSTLKIQRTQQEDSAVYLCASSSGQGNYGYTFGSGTRLTVV.

Comment on this clone: Within the sample, other DNA sequences also encode this same CDR3. The rearrangement links TRBV18 to TRBJ1-1; D remains ambiguous. V gave up 3 bases and J gave up 5 bases, with 10 bases separating them. The germline V gene encodes CDR1 KGHSH and CDR2 LQKENI. The CDR3 sequence is 13 residues long. The CDR3 coding sequence is TGTGCCAGCTCACCCGGGGAAAGGACTGAAGCTTTCTTT. Protein sequence: CASSPGERTEAFF.

This clone was picked up one time. The V and J genes are TRBV9 and TRBJ1-1, with 10 bases fitting TRBD1. V shed 0 bases, J shed 0 bases, and the junction held 14 bases outside the gene matches. Germline CDR1 reads SGDLS; CDR2 reads YYNGEE. The CDR3 spans 20 residues. The CDR3 bases are TGTGCCAGCAGCGTAGGGGACAGGGGCCCTTGGGGCTCGATGAACACTGAAGCTTTCTTT. It specifies CASSVGDRGPWGSMNTEAFF.

The chain has TRBV4-1 and TRBJ2-3, with D tentatively TRBD1 (7 bases). The CDR3 is made up of 15 amino acids. From germline, CDR1 is MGHRA and CDR2 YSYEKL. Trimming shortened V by 0 bases and J by 5 bases, and 12 bases separated the two germline ends. CDR3 coding DNA: TGCGCCAGCAGCCAAGAGGGGCAGGGGGGAGATACGCAGTATTTT. Amino acid sequence: CASSQEGQGGDTQYF.

This clone was seen a few times. The rearrangement joins TRBV7-6 to TRBJ1-5, with unresolved D. Deletions cut 4 bases from V and 3 bases from J, with 7 bases between. Germline V CDR1 and CDR2: SGHVS, FNYEAQ. CDR3 length: 13 amino acids. The CDR3 coding sequence is TGTGCCAGCAGCTCCGTTGACAATCAGCCCCAGCATTTT. Protein product: CASSSVDNQPQHF. Filled out from reference TRBV7-6 and TRBJ1-5, the complete variable domain reads GAGVSQSPRYKVTKRGQDVALRCDPISGHVSLYWYRQALGQGPEFLTYFNYEAQQDKSGLPNDRFSAERPEGSISTLTIQRTEQRDSAMYRCASSSVDNQPQHFGDGTRLSIL.

The chain couples TRBV5-4 to TRBJ1-2; D is possibly TRBD1 (5 bases). V was cut by 0 bases and J by 2 bases, with 11 bases left in between. CDR1 SGHNT and CDR2 YYREEE come from the germline V gene (reference sequence). The CDR3 runs to 15 residues. CDR3 sequence: CASSLGPGTNYGYTF. The CDR3 DNA sequence: TGTGCCAGCAGCTTGGGCCCAGGGACCAACTATGGCTACACCTTC.

This clone was seen more than once but under ten times. The chain uses TRBV4-3 and TRBJ1-5; D perhaps matches TRBD1 (5 bases). The V end lost 0 bases, the J end lost 4 bases, and 16 bases lay between the germline ends. Germline V gene lookup returns CDR1 LGHNA and CDR2 YSLEER. There are 17 residues in the CDR3. This chain's CDR3 is CASSQDLAGRANQPQHF. CDR3 DNA: TGCGCCAGCAGCCAAGATCTGGCAGGGCGAGCGAATCAGCCCCAGCATTTT.

This clone was seen more than once but under ten times. This chain links TRBV5-4 with TRBJ2-7, with a weak D call TRBD1 (6 bases). The CDR3 runs to 14 residues. The V gene lost 0 bases and the J gene lost 3 bases, with 10 bases spanning the gap. Germline V gene lookup returns CDR1 SGHNT and CDR2 YYREEE (reference sequence). The CDR3 nucleotides are TGTGCCAGCAGCTTGGGGCAGGGGCTCTACGAGCAGTACTTC. Amino acids: CASSLGQGLYEQYF.

The chain links TRBV7-8 to TRBJ2-7; TRBD1 agrees at 7 bases. The V gene's germline CDR1 is SGHVS and CDR2 FQNEAQ. V trimming: 1 base; J trimming: 2 bases; junction bases outside the gene matches: 2. This CDR3 is built from 14 residues. The CDR3 DNA reads TGTGCCAGCAGCTTAGGCAGGGGGACCTACGAGCAGTACTTC. It is translated as CASSLGRGTYEQYF.

This clone was picked up a small number of times. This chain joins TRBV7-2 and TRBJ1-2; D is ambiguous. V was trimmed by 5 bases and J by 1 base, leaving 11 bases between them. CDR3 length: 14 amino acids. Germline-derived CDR1 and CDR2 are SGHTA and FQGNSA. This chain's CDR3 is CASSLSLDNYGYTF. For the CDR3, the DNA is TGTGCCAGCAGCCTATCCTTGGATAACTATGGCTACACCTTC.

The chain links TRBV10-1 to TRBJ1-4; TRBD1 aligns across 7 bases. Germline CDR1 is WNHNN and CDR2 is SYGVQD (reference sequence). The V gene end was trimmed by 11 bases and the J gene end by 4 bases; junction bases not matched to a gene: 19. The length of the CDR3 is 17 residues. The CDR3 is CASPRDRAFIGNEKLFF. In nucleotides, the CDR3 is TGCGCCTCGCCCAGGGACAGAGCGTTTATAGGTAATGAAAAACTGTTTTTT.

This clone was observed a few times. The chain uses TRBV4-1 and TRBJ2-5; TRBD2 agrees at 10 bases. The length of the CDR3 is 14 residues. Germline V gene lookup returns CDR1 MGHRA and CDR2 YSYEKL. With V trimmed by 1 base and J by 7 bases, 3 bases remained unmatched. In DNA, the CDR3 is TGCGCCAGCAGCCAAGTCGCTAGCGGGGGGACCCAGTACTTC. It codes for CASSQVASGGTQYF.

This clone appeared many times. The gene calls are TRBV10-2 and TRBJ2-7; 9 nucleotides agree with TRBD1. Germline CDR1 reads WSHSY; CDR2 reads SAAADI. V was clipped by 0 bases and J by 6 bases; unmatched bases: 9. This CDR3 contains 16 residues. As DNA, the CDR3 is TGCGCCAGCAGTGAGTCAGGGACAGGGTTAATCGGCGAGCAGTACTTC. Translating gives CASSESGTGLIGEQYF.

The rearrangement joins TRBV10-3 to TRBJ2-3; maybe TRBD1 (6 bases). V dropped 3 bases and J dropped 1 base, with 11 bases sitting between them. Germline V CDR1 and CDR2: ENHRY, SYGVKD. The CDR3 contains 15 residues. The CDR3 DNA follows: TGTGCCATCAGTGACCAGGGGCGACGCACAGATACGCAGTATTTT. This encodes CAISDQGRRTDTQYF.

CDR3 sequence (DNA): TGTGCCAGCAGCGCCAGGGGTGAGGCCCAGTACTTC. Translated: CASSARGEAQYF. The V gene is TRBV7-6, the J gene TRBJ2-5; weak D call: TRBD1 (6 bases). In germline, CDR1 is SGHVS, CDR2 FNYEAQ. The length of the CDR3 is 12 residues. Trimming cost V 5 bases and J 9 bases, with 13 bases left between them.

The J gene is TRBJ1-1, the V gene TRBV29-1, with 8 bases matching TRBD1. J gave up 1 base and V 4 bases, and 5 bases lay outside the gene matches. CDR1 is SQVTM, CDR2 ANQGSEA, per germline. This CDR3 comprises 14 residues. Written as DNA, the CDR3 is TGCAGCGTTGCAATGACAGGGGAGAACACTGAAGCTTTCTTT. This encodes CSVAMTGENTEAFF.

The rearrangement joins TRBV6-1 to TRBJ2-5; D uncertain. V lost 6 bases and J 1 base, leaving 15 bases between the germline ends. This CDR3 spans 15 amino acids. CDR1 is MNHNS and CDR2 is SASEGT in the germline V gene. The CDR3 here is CASRGRHGLQETQYF. The CDR3 nucleotides are TGTGCCAGCAGAGGACGCCATGGGCTCCAAGAGACCCAGTACTTC.

This clone was seen only a few times. V usage is TRBV5-4 and J usage is TRBJ2-3, with 12 bases identical to TRBD2. The germline V gene encodes CDR1 SGHNT and CDR2 YYREEE (reference sequence). The CDR3 contains 17 residues. J gave up 5 bases and V 0 bases, and 7 bases lay outside the gene matches. The CDR3 DNA is TGTGCCAGCAGCTTGGTCCTAGCGGGGGGGCGCGTAGATACGCAGTATTTT. As protein: CASSLVLAGGRVDTQYF.

CDR3: CASSRTPGQGYEQYF. CDR3 coding DNA: TGTGCCAGTAGTCGAACGCCGGGACAGGGGTACGAGCAGTACTTC. This sequence joins TRBV19 and TRBJ2-7; 10 nucleotides align to TRBD1. The CDR3 covers 15 residues. The ends lost 5 bases at V and 4 bases at J; junction bases unmatched: 8. The germline V gene has CDR1 LNHDA and CDR2 SQIVND (reference sequence).

The chain couples TRBV15 to TRBJ2-1, with D perhaps given as TRBD1 or TRBD2 (5 bases each). This CDR3 is built from 14 residues. Germline V gene data show CDR1 as LNHNV and CDR2 as YYDKDF (reference sequence). The V end lost 5 bases, the J end lost 7 bases, and 15 bases lay between the germline ends. As DNA, the CDR3 is TGTGCCACCAGCCCGAAGGGCAGGGAGAATGAGCAGTTCTTC. Translating it yields CATSPKGRENEQFF.

The V call is TRBV29-1, the J call TRBJ1-2, with 10 bases matching TRBD1. The CDR3 is 15 residues long. After removal of 6 bases from V and 0 bases from J, the junction contained 7 bases not matched to a gene. Germline V gene data show CDR1 as SQVTM and CDR2 as ANQGSEA. As DNA, the CDR3 is TGCAGCGTGACTCCCGGGACAGGGGCTAACTATGGCTACACCTTC. The encoded protein is CSVTPGTGANYGYTF.